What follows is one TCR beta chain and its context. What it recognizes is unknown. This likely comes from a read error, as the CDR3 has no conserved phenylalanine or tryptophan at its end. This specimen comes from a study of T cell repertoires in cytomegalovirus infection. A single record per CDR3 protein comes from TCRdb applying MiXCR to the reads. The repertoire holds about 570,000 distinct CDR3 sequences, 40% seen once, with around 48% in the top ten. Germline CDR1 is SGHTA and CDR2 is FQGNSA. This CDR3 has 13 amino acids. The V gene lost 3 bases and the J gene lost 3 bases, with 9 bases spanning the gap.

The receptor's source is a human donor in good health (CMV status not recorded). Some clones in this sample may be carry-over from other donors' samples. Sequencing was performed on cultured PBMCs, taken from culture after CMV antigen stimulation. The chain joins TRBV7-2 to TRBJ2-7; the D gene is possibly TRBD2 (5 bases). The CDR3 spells CASSFRGDYEQYL. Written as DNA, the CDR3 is TGTGCCAGCAGCTTTCGGGGAGACTACGAGCAGTACTTA.